Described below is a single TCR beta chain sequence and its context. Its antigen is undetermined. This sample is part of a study of T-cell memory formation after mild COVID-19. Overall study context: Largely, TCR clusters stayed within a single donor. General study results and limits: Later expanders leaned CD4+, whereas clones that contracted between day 15 and 85 were balanced CD4/CD8. Largely, contracting CD4+ clones fell within CM and EM, and contracting CD8+ clones within EMRA.

Employing constant-segment primers, 5'RACE generated TCR alpha and TCR beta cDNA libraries bearing sample barcodes and UMIs. From the 5' RACE reads, TCRdb called clonotypes with MiXCR, one entry per CDR3 protein. The table has some 600,000 distinct CDR3 sequences, about 18% seen once. Sequencing was carried out using PBMCs or a T cell subset sorted from them (not recorded which). This TCR was sampled from an adult woman who had mild COVID-19 (a few samples of this study predate the infection). Cell type and time point are not known.

The CDR3 spells CASSKVGRTNTEAFF. As DNA, the CDR3 is TGTGCCAGCAGCAAAGTGGGACGGACGAACACTGAAGCTTTCTTT. The chain joins TRBV6-2 or TRBV6-3 to TRBJ1-1; tentatively, D is TRBD1 (5 bases). The CDR3 spans 15 residues. Germline V gives CDR1 MNHEY, CDR2 SVGEGT. The V and J ends lost 6 bases and 1 base respectively, with 15 bases between them.